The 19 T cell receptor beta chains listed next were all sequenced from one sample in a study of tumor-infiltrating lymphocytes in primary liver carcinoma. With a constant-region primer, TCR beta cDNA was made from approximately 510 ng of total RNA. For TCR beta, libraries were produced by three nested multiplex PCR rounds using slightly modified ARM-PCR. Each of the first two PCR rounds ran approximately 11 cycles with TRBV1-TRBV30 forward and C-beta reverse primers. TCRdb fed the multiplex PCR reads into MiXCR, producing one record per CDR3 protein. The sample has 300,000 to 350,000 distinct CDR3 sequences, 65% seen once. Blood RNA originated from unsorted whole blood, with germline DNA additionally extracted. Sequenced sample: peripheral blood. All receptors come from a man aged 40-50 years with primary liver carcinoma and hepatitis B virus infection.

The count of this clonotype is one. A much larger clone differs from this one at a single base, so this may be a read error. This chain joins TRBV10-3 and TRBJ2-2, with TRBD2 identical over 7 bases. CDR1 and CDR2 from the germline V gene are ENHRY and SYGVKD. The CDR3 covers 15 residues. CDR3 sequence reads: CAIRESGTNIGELFF. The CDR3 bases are TGTGCCATCAGAGAAAGCGGGACGAACATCGGGGAGCTGTTTTTT.

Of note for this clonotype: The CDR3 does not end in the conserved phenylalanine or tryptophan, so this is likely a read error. This chain's CDR3 is CTSSQERDRAGNQPQHS. For the CDR3, the DNA is TGCACCAGCAGCCAAGAACGGGACAGGGCGGGCAATCAGCCCCAGCATTCT. The chain uses TRBV4-3 and TRBJ1-5; TRBD1 matches at 9 bases. This CDR3 is built from 17 residues. Germline V gives CDR1 LGHNA, CDR2 YSLEER.

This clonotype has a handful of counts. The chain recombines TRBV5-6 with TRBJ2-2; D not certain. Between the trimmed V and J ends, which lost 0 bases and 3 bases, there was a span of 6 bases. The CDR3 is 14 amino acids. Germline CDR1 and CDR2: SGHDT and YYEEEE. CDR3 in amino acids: CASSLGMDTGELFF. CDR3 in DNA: TGTGCCAGCAGCTTGGGTATGGACACCGGGGAGCTGTTTTTT.

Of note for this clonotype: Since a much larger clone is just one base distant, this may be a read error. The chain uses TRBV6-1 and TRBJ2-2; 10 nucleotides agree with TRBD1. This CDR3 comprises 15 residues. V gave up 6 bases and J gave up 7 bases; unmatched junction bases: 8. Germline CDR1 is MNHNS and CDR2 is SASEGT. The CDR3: CASSTGTGAFGELFF. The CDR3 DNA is TGTGCCAGCAGCACCGGGACAGGGGCCTTCGGGGAGCTGTTTTTT.

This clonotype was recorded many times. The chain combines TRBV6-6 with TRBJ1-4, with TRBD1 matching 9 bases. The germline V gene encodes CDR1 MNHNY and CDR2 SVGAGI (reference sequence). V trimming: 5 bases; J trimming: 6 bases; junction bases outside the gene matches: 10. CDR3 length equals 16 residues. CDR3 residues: CASSARTGGVDEKLFF. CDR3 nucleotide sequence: TGTGCCAGCAGTGCCCGAACAGGGGGCGTAGATGAAAAACTGTTTTTT.

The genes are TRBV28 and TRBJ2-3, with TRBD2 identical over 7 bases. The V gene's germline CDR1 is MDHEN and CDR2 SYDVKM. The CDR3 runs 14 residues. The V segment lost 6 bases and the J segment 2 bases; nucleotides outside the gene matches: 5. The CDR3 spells CASRAGAYTDTQYF. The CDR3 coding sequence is TGTGCCAGCAGGGCGGGAGCCTACACAGATACGCAGTATTTT.

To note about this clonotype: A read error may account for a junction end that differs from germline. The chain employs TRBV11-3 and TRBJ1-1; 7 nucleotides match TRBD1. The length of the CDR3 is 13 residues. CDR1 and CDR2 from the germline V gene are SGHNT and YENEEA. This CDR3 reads CASCLAGGTEAFF. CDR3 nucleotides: TGTGCCAGCTGCTTAGCAGGGGGGACTGAAGCTTTCTTT.

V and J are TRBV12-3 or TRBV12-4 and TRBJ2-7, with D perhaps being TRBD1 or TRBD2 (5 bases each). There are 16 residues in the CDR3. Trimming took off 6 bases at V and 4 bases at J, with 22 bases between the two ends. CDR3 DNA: TGTGCCAGCAGCCAGAAACCCGGGGCTGGATCGTACGAGCAGTACTTC. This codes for CASSQKPGAGSYEQYF.

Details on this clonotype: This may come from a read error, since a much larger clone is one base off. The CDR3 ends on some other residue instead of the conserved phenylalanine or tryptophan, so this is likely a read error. DNA for the CDR3: TGTGCCAGCAGTGAAATGGGCCGGGTTAACTATGGCTACACCCTC. This codes for CASSEMGRVNYGYTL. This chain links TRBV6-1 with TRBJ1-2; no reliable D call. V was trimmed by 2 bases and J by 1 base, leaving 11 bases between them. There are 15 residues in the CDR3. Germline assignment: CDR1 MNHNS and CDR2 SASEGT.

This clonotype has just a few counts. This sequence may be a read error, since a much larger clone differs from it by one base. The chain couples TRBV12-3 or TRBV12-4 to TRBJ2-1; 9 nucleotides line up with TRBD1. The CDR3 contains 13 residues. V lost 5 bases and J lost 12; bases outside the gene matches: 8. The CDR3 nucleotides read TGTGCCAGCAGTCCAGGGACAGGGACTGGGCAGTTCTTC. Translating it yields CASSPGTGTGQFF.

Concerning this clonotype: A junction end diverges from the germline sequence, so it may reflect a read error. The CDR3 here is CASSERRKGNEQFF. The DNA of the CDR3 is TGCGCCAGTAGTGAGCGGCGGAAGGGAAATGAGCAGTTCTTC. The chain uses TRBV10-2 and TRBJ2-1, with D possibly matching TRBD2 (5 bases). The CDR3 sequence is 14 residues long. Germline V gene sequence: CDR1 WSHSY, CDR2 SAAADI.

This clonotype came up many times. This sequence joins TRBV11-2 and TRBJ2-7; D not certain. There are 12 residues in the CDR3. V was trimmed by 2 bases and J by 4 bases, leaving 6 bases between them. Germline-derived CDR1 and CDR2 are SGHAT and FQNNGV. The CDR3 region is CASSLYPYEQYF. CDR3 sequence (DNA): TGTGCCAGCAGCTTATACCCTTACGAGCAGTACTTC.

The CDR3 DNA is TGCGCCAGCAGCTTGGGTCCCGACGAGCAGTACTTC. This gives the protein CASSLGPDEQYF. The rearrangement joins TRBV5-1 to TRBJ2-7; D call uncertain. This CDR3 is 12 amino acids long. V was clipped by 0 bases and J by 5 bases, with 6 bases between them. The germline gives CDR1 SGHRS, CDR2 YFSETQ.

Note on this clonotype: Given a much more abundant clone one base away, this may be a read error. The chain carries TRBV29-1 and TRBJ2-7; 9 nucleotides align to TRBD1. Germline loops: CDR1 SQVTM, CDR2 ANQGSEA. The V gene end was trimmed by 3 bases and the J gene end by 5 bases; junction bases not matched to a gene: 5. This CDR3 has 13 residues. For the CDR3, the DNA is TGCAGCGTTGAGGGACAGGGAGGGGACGAGCAGTACTTC. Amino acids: CSVEGQGGDEQYF.

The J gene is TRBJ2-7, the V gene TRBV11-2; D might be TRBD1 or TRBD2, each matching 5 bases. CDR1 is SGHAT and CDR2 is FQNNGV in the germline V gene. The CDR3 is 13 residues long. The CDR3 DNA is TGTGCAAACAGCTTAGCCCCTGGGGGCGAGCAGTACTTC. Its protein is CANSLAPGGEQYF.

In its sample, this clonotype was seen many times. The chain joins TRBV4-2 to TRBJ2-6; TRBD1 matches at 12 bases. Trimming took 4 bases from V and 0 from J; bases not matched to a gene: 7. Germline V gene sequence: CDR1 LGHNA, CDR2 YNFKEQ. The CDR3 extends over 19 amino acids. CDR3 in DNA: TGTGCCAGCAGCCTAGGGACAGGGGGCTCGGACTCTGGGGCCAACGTCCTGACTTTC. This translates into CASSLGTGGSDSGANVLTF.

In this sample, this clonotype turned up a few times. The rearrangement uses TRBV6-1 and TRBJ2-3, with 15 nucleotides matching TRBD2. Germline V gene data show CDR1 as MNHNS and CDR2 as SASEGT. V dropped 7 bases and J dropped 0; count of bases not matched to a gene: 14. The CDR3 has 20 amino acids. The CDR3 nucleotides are TGTGCCAGCACGGCTCTGGTCGGGACTAGCGGGAGGCATAGCACAGATACGCAGTATTTT. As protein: CASTALVGTSGRHSTDTQYF.

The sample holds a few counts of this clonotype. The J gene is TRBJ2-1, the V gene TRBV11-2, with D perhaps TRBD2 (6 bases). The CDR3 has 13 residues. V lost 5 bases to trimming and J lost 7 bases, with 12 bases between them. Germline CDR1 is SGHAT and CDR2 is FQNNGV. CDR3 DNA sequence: TGTGCCAGCAGCCTTCCCCGGGGGAATGAGCAGTTCTTC. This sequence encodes CASSLPRGNEQFF.

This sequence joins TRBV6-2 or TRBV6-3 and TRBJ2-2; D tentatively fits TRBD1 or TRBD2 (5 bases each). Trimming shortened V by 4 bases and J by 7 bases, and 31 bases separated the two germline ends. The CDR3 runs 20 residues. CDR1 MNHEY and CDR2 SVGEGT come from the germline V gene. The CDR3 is CASSWTQGAARGLSGGELFF. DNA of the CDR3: TGTGCCAGCAGTTGGACCCAGGGCGCGGCTAGAGGGTTGTCTGGCGGGGAGCTGTTTTTT.